Listed here is a single T cell receptor beta chain. The authors' processing: The authors estimated nucleated cell counts from reference gene primer amplification. The assay was immunoSEQ multiplex PCR, and TCRdb's table has in-frame clones only and misses some. V and J calls and clone size come straight from that table; D and trimming were deduced from the DNA. This sample has about 310,000 clones, with approximately 88% found just once. The data originate from a study of blood T cell repertoires in COVID-19. Germline V CDR1 and CDR2: SGHRS, YFSETQ. This CDR3 is 15 amino acids long. Deletions cut 0 bases from V and 1 base from J, with 11 bases between.

The material sequenced was PBMCs or T cells enriched from blood (not recorded which). V usage is TRBV5-1 and J usage is TRBJ2-7; tentatively, D is TRBD2 (6 bases). This TCR was recovered from a woman in her late teens or twenties who had recovered from COVID-19. For the CDR3, the DNA is TGCGCCAGCAGCTTGGCCCCCGGGGGTTCCTACGAGCAGTACTTC. Translation gives CASSLAPGGSYEQYF. Based on the CDR3 plus reference TRBV5-1 and TRBJ2-7, the full variable domain is KAGVTQTPRYLIKTRGQQVTLSCSPISGHRSVSWYQQTPGQGLQFLFEYFSETQRNKGNFPGRFSGRQFSNSRSEMNVSTLELGDSALYLCASSLAPGGSYEQYFGPGTRLTVT.